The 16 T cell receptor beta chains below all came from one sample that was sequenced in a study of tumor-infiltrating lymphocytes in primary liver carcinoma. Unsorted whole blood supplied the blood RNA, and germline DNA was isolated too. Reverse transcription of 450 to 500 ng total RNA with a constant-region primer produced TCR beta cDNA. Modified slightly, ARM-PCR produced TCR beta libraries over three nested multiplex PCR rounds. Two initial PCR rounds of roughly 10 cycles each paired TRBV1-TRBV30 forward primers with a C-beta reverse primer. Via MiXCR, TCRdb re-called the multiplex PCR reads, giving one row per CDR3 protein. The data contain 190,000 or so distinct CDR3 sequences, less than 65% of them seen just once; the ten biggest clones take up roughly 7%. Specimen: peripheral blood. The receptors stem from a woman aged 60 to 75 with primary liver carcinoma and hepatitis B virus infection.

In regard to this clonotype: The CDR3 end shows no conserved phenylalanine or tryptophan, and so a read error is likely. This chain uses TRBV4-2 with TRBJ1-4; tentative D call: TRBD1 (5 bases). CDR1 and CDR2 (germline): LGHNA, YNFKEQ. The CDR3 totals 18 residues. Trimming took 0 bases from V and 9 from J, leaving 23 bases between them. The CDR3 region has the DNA TGTGCCAGCAGCCAAGATTCCTCCAGGGCAAATGAGTATAAAAAACTGTTTTCT. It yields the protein CASSQDSSRANEYKKLFS.

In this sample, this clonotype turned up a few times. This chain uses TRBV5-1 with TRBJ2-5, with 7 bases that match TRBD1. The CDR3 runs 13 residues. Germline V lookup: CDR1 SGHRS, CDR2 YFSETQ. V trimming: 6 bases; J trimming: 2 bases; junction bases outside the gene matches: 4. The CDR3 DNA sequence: TGCGCCAGCACCGGACAGGTACAAGAGACCCAGTACTTC. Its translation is CASTGQVQETQYF.

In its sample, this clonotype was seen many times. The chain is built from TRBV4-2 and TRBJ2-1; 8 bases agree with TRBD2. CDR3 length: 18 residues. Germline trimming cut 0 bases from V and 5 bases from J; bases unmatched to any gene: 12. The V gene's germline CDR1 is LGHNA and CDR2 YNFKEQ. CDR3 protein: CASSQEASGFLGDNEQFF. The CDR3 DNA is TGTGCCAGCAGCCAAGAGGCTAGCGGGTTTTTAGGGGACAATGAGCAGTTCTTC.

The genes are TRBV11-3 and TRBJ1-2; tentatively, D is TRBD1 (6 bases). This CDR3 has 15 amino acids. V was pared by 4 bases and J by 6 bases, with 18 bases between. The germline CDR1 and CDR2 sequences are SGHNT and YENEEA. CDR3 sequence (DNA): TGTGCCAGCAGCTCCTCGACAGGCTATGTGGATGGCTACACCTTC. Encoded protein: CASSSSTGYVDGYTF. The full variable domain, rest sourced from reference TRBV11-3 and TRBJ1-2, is EAGVVQSPRYKIIEKKQPVAFWCNPISGHNTLYWYLQNLGQGPELLIRYENEEAVDDSQLPKDRFSAERLKGVDSTLKIQPAELGDSAVYLCASSSSTGYVDGYTFGSGTRLTVV.

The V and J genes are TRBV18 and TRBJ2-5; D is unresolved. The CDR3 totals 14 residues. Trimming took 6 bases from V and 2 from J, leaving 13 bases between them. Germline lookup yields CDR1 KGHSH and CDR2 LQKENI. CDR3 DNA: TGTGCCAGCTCCCCCCAAGGCTTACAAGAGACCCAGTACTTC. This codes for CASSPQGLQETQYF. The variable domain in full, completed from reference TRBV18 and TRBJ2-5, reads NAGVMQNPRHLVRRRGQEARLRCSPMKGHSHVYWYRQLPEEGLKFMVYLQKENIIDESGMPKERFSAEFPKEGPSILRIQQVVRGDSAAYFCASSPQGLQETQYFGPGTRLLVL.

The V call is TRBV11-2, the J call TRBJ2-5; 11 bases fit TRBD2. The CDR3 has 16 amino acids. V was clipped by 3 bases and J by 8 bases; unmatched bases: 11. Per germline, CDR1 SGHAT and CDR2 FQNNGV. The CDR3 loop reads CASSLVKLAGADTQYF. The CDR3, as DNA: TGTGCCAGCAGCTTGGTCAAACTAGCGGGAGCAGATACCCAGTACTTC.

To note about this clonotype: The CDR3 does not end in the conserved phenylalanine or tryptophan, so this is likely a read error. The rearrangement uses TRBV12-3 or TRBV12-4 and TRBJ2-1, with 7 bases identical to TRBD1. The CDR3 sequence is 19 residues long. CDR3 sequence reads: CAGSLTARGKNKPYNEQFL. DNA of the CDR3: TGTGCCGGCAGTTTGACTGCCAGGGGGAAAAATAAGCCATACAATGAGCAGTTCCTC.

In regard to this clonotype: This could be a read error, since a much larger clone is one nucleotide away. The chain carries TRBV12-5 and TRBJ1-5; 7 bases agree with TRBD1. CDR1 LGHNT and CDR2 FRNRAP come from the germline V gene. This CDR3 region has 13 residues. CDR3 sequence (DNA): TGTGCTTGTGGTTCCGGGACAGCCCGAGGCCAGCATTTT. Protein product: CACGSGTARGQHF.

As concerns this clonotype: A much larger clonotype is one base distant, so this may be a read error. The CDR3 sequence: CASSFPGRSIRETQYF. The CDR3 DNA reads as TGTGCCAGCAGTTTTCCTGGACGGTCAATCCGAGAGACCCAGTACTTC. The chain couples TRBV28 to TRBJ2-5; no clear D gene. The V end was cut by 3 bases, the J end by 4 bases, with 18 bases between. Per the germline V gene, CDR1 is MDHEN and CDR2 is SYDVKM. CDR3 length equals 16 residues.

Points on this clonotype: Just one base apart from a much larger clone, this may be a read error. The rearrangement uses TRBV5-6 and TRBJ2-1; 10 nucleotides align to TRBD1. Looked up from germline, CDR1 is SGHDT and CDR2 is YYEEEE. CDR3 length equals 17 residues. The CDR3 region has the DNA TGTACCAGCAGCTCCCTGGGACAGGGGAGCTCCTACAATGAGCAGTTCTTC. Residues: CTSSSLGQGSSYNEQFF.

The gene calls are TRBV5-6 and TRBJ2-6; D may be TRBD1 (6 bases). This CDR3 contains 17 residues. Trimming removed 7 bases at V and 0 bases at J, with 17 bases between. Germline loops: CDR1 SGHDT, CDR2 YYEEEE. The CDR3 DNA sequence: TGTGCCAGCGTTCTTTTAGGACAGATCTCTGGGGCCAACGTCCTGACTTTC. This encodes CASVLLGQISGANVLTF.

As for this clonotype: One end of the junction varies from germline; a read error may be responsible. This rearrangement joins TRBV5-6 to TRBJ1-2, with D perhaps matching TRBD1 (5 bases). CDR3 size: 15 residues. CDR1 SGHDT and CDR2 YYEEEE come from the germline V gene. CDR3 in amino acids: CASSLYIGQSRGYTF. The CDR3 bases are TGTGCTAGCAGCTTGTACATCGGACAATCGAGGGGCTACACCTTC.

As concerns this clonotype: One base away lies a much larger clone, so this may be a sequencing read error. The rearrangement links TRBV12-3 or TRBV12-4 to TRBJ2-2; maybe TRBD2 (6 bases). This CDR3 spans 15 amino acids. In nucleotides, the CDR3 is TGTGCCAGCAGTTTAGGCAGGGCGTACACCGGGGGGCTGTTTTTT. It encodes CASSLGRAYTGGLFF.

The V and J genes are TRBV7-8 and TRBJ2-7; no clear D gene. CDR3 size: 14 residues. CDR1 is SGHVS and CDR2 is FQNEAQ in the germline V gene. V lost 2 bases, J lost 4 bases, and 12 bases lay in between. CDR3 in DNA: TGTGCCAGCAGCTTATCTGATGGAGTTTACGAGCAGTACTTC. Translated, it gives CASSLSDGVYEQYF.

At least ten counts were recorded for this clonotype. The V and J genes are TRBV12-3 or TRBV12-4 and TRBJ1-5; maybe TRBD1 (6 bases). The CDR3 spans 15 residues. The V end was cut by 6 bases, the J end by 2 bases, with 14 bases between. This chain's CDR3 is CASSLTGSRNQPQHF. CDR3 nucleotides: TGTGCCAGCAGCCTTACAGGGTCACGCAATCAGCCCCAGCATTTT.

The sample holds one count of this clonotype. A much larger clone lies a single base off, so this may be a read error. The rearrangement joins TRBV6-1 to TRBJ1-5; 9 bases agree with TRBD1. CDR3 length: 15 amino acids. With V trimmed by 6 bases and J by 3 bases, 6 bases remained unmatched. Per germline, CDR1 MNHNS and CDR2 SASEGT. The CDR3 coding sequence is TGTGCCAGCAGGCGACAGGGGGACTCCAATCAGCCCCAGCATTTT. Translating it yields CASRRQGDSNQPQHF.